This T cell receptor (beta chain) was retrieved from a study of blood T cell repertoires in COVID-19. Study summary: Both acute and convalescent COVID-19 samples were obtained from the United States, Italy and Spain. PBMCs, B-cell-depleted T cells, or T cells were the source of the cDNA or gDNA that made up the material.

V gave up 1 base and J gave up 4 bases; unmatched junction bases: 3. This CDR3 spans 14 amino acids. In germline, CDR1 is LGHDT, CDR2 YNNKEL (reference sequence). Measured with immunoSEQ multiplex PCR; TCRdb has only the in-frame clones, and not every one. The sample lists approximately 350,000 clones; about nine tenths were seen once. Enrolment of Seattle patients took place during active infection, and they were followed longitudinally. The rearrangement links TRBV3-1 (or the pseudogene TRBV3-2) to TRBJ2-7, with TRBD1 identical over 8 bases. The receptor was isolated from a woman between 50 and 59 years old with COVID-19, enrolled during active disease. The sample taken for sequencing was peripheral blood. The CDR3 spells CASSQVQGAYEQYF. For the CDR3, the DNA is TGTGCCAGCAGCCAAGTGCAGGGGGCGTACGAGCAGTACTTC.